This entry lists 18 T cell receptor beta chains sequenced from one sample in a study of response to subunit inactivated influenza vaccine (dated by TCRdb to 2016 to 2019). The method behind the library was RT-PCR. TCRdb shows the sequencer as Illumina HiSeq 2500. TCRdb reanalyzed the raw reads on its own, using fastp at Q25 for trimming and MiXCR for clone calling, and kept in-frame beta chains. Every CDR3 protein is listed once, alongside the most common genes and DNA of its rows. The sample yields roughly 460,000 distinct CDR3 sequences; about a tenth were counted once. Jointly, the top ten make up roughly 12% of the sample. In light of the paper, this sample's time point label describes: 45 to 50 days after influenza vaccine administration. The material was PBMCs from blood, obtained roughly 48 days after vaccination. The source is a middle-aged man who received an inactivated influenza vaccine. Donor details come from another sample of the same person, matched by shared clones.

This clonotype showed up many times. V is TRBV27 and J is TRBJ2-1, with a weak D call TRBD2 (6 bases). The CDR3 is 12 residues long. Germline V gene data show CDR1 as MNHEY and CDR2 as SMNVEV (reference sequence). Deletions cut 4 bases from V and 14 bases from J, with 15 bases between. The CDR3 loop reads CASSSTRTAEFF. CDR3 DNA: TGTGCCAGCAGTTCGACTAGAACCGCGGAGTTCTTC.

The chain links TRBV11-2 to TRBJ2-3; 12 bases match TRBD2. Germline V gene sequence: CDR1 SGHAT, CDR2 FQNNGV. The CDR3 is 18 amino acids. Trimming at V came to 1 base and at J to 3 bases, leaving 8 bases not matched to a gene. Here the CDR3 DNA reads TGTGCCAGCAGCTTAGGGATCCTAGCGGGAGGGTTTACAGATACGCAGTATTTT. Translating it yields CASSLGILAGGFTDTQYF.

With regard to this clonotype: A much larger clone is a single base away; this may be a read error. V is TRBV9 and J is TRBJ2-1; 7 nucleotides align to TRBD1. CDR1 and CDR2 (germline): SGDLS, YYNGEE. This CDR3 region has 15 residues. The CDR3 loop is CASSAGTATYTEQFF. The CDR3 nucleotides are TGTGCCAGCAGCGCCGGGACAGCTACCTACACTGAGCAGTTCTTC.

This clonotype was counted between two and nine times. J is TRBJ1-1 and V is TRBV20-1; D not certain. V lost 6 bases and J lost 13, with 24 bases in between. The length of the CDR3 is 13 residues. Germline values: CDR1 DFQATT, CDR2 SNEGSKA (reference sequence). The CDR3 DNA reads TGCAGTGCCGCCGGGCGAGACCCACCTGAGGGTTTCTTT. Encoded protein: CSAAGRDPPEGFF.

Many counts were recorded for this clonotype. This rearrangement joins TRBV7-9 to TRBJ2-3; no definite D call. The CDR3 runs to 15 residues. V lost 3 bases to trimming and J lost 0 bases, with 10 bases between them. The germline V gene has CDR1 SEHNR and CDR2 FQNEAQ (reference sequence). DNA for the CDR3: TGTGCCAGCAGCTTCACGTCGGTTAGCACAGATACGCAGTATTTT. Amino acid sequence: CASSFTSVSTDTQYF.

This chain links TRBV5-1 with TRBJ2-3, with TRBD2 matching 9 bases. The germline CDR1 and CDR2 sequences are SGHRS and YFSETQ. The CDR3 has 15 amino acids. Trimming cost V 5 bases and J 4 bases; bases outside gene matches: 8. CDR3 in amino acids: CASSPSGDWADTQYF. CDR3 DNA sequence: TGCGCCAGCAGTCCTAGCGGGGATTGGGCAGATACGCAGTATTTT.

The chain combines TRBV3-1 with TRBJ2-3; D remains unclear. Deletions cut 3 bases from V and 6 bases from J, with 16 bases between. The CDR3 totals 15 residues. Germline CDR1 and CDR2: LGHDT and YNNKEL (reference sequence). The CDR3 reads CASSQTPLRMDTQYF. In DNA form, the CDR3 reads TGTGCCAGCAGCCAGACGCCCCTCCGGATGGATACGCAGTATTTT.

This clonotype has a handful of counts. The chain combines TRBV20-1 with TRBJ2-6; tentative D call: TRBD1 (7 bases). In germline, CDR1 is DFQATT, CDR2 SNEGSKA (reference sequence). Trimming removed 5 bases at V and 0 bases at J, with 11 bases between. CDR3 length equals 15 residues. CDR3 sequence reads: CSARGTVSGANVLTF. The DNA of the CDR3 is TGCAGTGCTCGCGGGACAGTCTCTGGGGCCAACGTCCTGACTTTC.

This clonotype has ten or more counts. The V and J genes are TRBV3-1 and TRBJ2-3, with D possibly matching TRBD2 (6 bases). The CDR3 is made up of 13 amino acids. V lost 4 bases, J lost 8 bases, and 13 bases lay in between. CDR1 is LGHDT, CDR2 YNNKEL, per germline (reference sequence). CDR3 residues: CASSPPGLGTQYF. The CDR3 nucleotides are TGTGCCAGCAGCCCCCCGGGACTCGGTACGCAGTATTTT.

This clonotype has just a few counts. The chain is built from TRBV29-1 and TRBJ2-5; 11 bases map to TRBD1. V shed 8 bases and J 5 bases; nucleotides not matched to a gene: 10. The V gene's germline CDR1 is SQVTM and CDR2 ANQGSEA. The CDR3 sequence is 14 residues long. In nucleotides, the CDR3 is TGCAGCTCTGAGGACAGGGGGCGTAGGGAGACCCAGTACTTC. It yields the protein CSSEDRGRRETQYF.

This chain joins TRBV2 and TRBJ2-7; D remains ambiguous. The CDR3 extends over 16 amino acids. Trimming removed 0 bases from V and 3 bases from J, with 15 bases in between. Per the germline V gene, CDR1 is SNHLY and CDR2 is FYNNEI. In nucleotides, the CDR3 is TGTGCCAGCAGTGAAGCGCTTCGGGCAGGTTTCTACGAGCAGTACTTC. The encoded protein is CASSEALRAGFYEQYF.

The chain uses TRBV2 and TRBJ2-1, with no clear D. This CDR3 comprises 15 residues. Germline V gives CDR1 SNHLY, CDR2 FYNNEI. The germline V and J ends were trimmed by 2 bases and 3 bases, with 11 bases remaining between them. CDR3 nucleotide sequence: TGTGCCAGCAGTGAATTGGTCTCCAACTACAATGAGCAGTTCTTC. It codes for CASSELVSNYNEQFF.

This clonotype was seen more than once but under ten times. This chain links TRBV5-1 with TRBJ2-1; TRBD1 is a possible D gene (6 bases). The V and J ends lost 4 bases and 8 bases respectively, with 19 bases between them. The CDR3 is 15 amino acids. Germline V gives CDR1 SGHRS, CDR2 YFSETQ. Here the CDR3 DNA reads TGCGCCAGCAGCCCCCAGGGGCTGCAGGGCCATGAGCAGTTCTTC. Translation gives CASSPQGLQGHEQFF.

The chain recombines TRBV5-1 with TRBJ2-1; possible D gene TRBD2, 6 bases. This CDR3 is 14 amino acids long. Per germline, CDR1 SGHRS and CDR2 YFSETQ. Trimming removed 4 bases from V and 3 bases from J, with 11 bases in between. The CDR3 sequence is CASSGGIIYNEQFF. In DNA, the CDR3 is TGCGCCAGCAGCGGCGGGATCATCTACAATGAGCAGTTCTTC.

This clonotype has at least ten counts. This rearrangement joins TRBV10-3 to TRBJ1-1; no definite D call. The CDR3 totals 15 residues. CDR1 is ENHRY, CDR2 SYGVKD, per germline. Trimming took 3 bases from V and 0 from J, leaving 11 bases between them. The CDR3 loop reads CAISDPASVNTEAFF. CDR3 coding DNA: TGTGCCATCAGTGACCCGGCATCGGTGAACACTGAAGCTTTCTTT.

This sequence joins TRBV20-1 and TRBJ2-3; 8 bases are shared with TRBD2. This CDR3 has 13 residues. Trimming cost V 3 bases and J 4 bases; bases outside gene matches: 3. Germline-derived CDR1 and CDR2 are DFQATT and SNEGSKA (reference sequence). The CDR3 DNA sequence: TGCAGTGCTAGGACTAGCGTCCCAGATACGCAGTATTTT. Protein: CSARTSVPDTQYF.

The chain has TRBV20-1 and TRBJ2-1; D gene ambiguous. V was shortened by 6 bases and J by 0 bases, with 12 bases between the two germline ends. The CDR3 is made up of 14 amino acids. Germline V gene sequence: CDR1 DFQATT, CDR2 SNEGSKA (reference sequence). Here the CDR3 DNA reads TGCAGTGCGCATCAGATGGGCTCCTACAATGAGCAGTTCTTC. Translating it yields CSAHQMGSYNEQFF.

The chain uses TRBV29-1 and TRBJ2-5; 9 nucleotides align to TRBD2. The V segment lost 1 base and the J segment 5 bases; nucleotides outside the gene matches: 5. Germline-derived CDR1 and CDR2 are SQVTM and ANQGSEA. There are 14 residues in the CDR3. The CDR3 DNA is TGCAGCGTTGAAGTAGCGGGGGCTCGGGAGACCCAGTACTTC. Translation gives CSVEVAGARETQYF.